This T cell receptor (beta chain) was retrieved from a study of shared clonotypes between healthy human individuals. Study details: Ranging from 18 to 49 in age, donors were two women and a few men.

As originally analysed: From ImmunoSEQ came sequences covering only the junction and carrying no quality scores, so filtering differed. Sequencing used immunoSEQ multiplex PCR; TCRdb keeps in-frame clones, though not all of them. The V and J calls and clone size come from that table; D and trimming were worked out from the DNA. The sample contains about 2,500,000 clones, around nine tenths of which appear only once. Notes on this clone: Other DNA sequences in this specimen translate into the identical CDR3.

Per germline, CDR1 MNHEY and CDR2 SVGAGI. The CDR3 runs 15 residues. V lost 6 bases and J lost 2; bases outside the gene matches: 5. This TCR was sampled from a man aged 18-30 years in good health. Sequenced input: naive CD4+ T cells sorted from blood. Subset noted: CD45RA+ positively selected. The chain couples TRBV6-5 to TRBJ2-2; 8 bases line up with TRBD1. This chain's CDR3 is CASSRGQGNTGELFF. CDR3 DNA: TGTGCCAGCAGCCGCGGACAGGGAAACACCGGGGAGCTGTTTTTT.